This T cell receptor beta chain was recovered during a study of blood T cell repertoires in COVID-19. The CDR3 has 13 residues. Germline CDR1 is SGHRS and CDR2 is YFSETQ. The V and J ends lost 0 bases and 6 bases respectively, with 9 bases between them. The authors' processing: For nucleated cells, counts were estimated from reference gene primer amplification. The data were produced by immunoSEQ multiplex PCR, yet TCRdb's version contains in-frame clones alone and is incomplete. V, J and clone size reflect that table, while D and trimming were determined from the DNA. The sample holds some 25,000 clones, roughly nine tenths seen once.

Material: peripheral blood. The J gene is TRBJ1-2, the V gene TRBV5-1; D uncertain. This receptor was taken from a man in his 70s with acute or convalescent COVID-19. The DNA for the CDR3 is TGCGCCAGCAGCTTGGTCGCAGATCATGGCTACACCTTC. Translating gives CASSLVADHGYTF.